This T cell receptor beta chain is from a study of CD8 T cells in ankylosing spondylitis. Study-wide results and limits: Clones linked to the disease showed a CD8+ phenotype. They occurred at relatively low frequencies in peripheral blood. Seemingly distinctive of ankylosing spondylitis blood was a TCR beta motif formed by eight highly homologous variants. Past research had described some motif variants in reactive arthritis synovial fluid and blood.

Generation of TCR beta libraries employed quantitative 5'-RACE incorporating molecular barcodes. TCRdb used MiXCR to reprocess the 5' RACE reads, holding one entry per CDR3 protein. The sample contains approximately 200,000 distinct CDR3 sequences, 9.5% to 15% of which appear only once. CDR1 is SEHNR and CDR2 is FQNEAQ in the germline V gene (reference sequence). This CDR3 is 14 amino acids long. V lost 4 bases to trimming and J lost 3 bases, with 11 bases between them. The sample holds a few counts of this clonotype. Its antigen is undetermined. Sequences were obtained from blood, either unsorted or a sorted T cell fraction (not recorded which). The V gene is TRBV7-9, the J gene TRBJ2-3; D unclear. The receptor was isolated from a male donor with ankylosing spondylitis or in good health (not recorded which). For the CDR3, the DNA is TGTGCCAGCAGCTCCCCGGATGGGACAGATACGCAGTATTTT. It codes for CASSSPDGTDTQYF.